A selection of T cell receptor beta chains follows, all from one sample in a study of cytomegalovirus exposure and HLA in healthy donors. Libraries were prepared by immunoSEQ multiplex PCR; TCRdb keeps only in-frame clonotypes and omits some of them. This table holds about 130,000 clones, more than 65% found once. Sequencing used PBMCs. These receptors were taken from a woman aged 55-69 years in good health and CMV-seropositive. Each CDR3 is given with its conserved first and last residue. The D gene is left open where the match is weak. Size is omitted from some rows. Given values are once, few, many or a class for expanded clones.

j_gene | abundance | d_gene | v_gene | CDR3aa | CDR3nt
TRBJ2-2 | - | - | TRBV21-1 | CASSSRTQTTPNTGELFF | TGTGCCAGCAGCTCCCGGACTCAGACTACCCCGAACACCGGGGAGCTGTTTTTT
TRBJ2-5 | - | TRBD2 | TRBV2 | CASLLSGGALETQYF | TGTGCCAGCCTTCTTAGCGGGGGGGCCCTAGAGACCCAGTACTTC
TRBJ1-5 | - | - | TRBV5-6 | CASSPGQNSNQPQHF | TGTGCCAGCAGCCCCGGACAGAATAGCAATCAGCCCCAGCATTTT
TRBJ1-3 | - | - | TRBV6-5 | CASSYGLTEGNTIYF | TGTGCCAGCAGTTACGGCCTTACAGAGGGAAACACCATATATTTT
TRBJ2-7 | - | TRBD2 | TRBV5-4 | CASSLDAGDSYEQYF | TGTGCCAGCAGCTTGGACGCGGGGGATTCCTACGAGCAGTACTTC
TRBJ1-5 | - | - | TRBV7-2 | CASSLDRQPDGPQHF | TGTGCCAGCAGCTTAGACAGACAGCCGGATGGCCCCCAGCATTTT
TRBJ1-5 | few | - | TRBV19 | CASRGATDYSNQPQHF | TGTGCCAGTAGGGGGGCGACAGATTATAGCAATCAGCCCCAGCATTTT
TRBJ2-7 | - | - | TRBV6-1 | CASSARGDSYEQYF | TGTGCCAGCAGTGCCAGGGGGGATTCCTACGAGCAGTACTTC
TRBJ1-5 | - | - | TRBV2 | CASTPEWRQPQHF | TGTGCCAGCACCCCCGAGTGGAGGCAGCCCCAGCATTTT
TRBJ1-1 | - | TRBD1 | TRBV7-9 | CASGTGRDTEAFF | TGTGCCAGCGGGACAGGGCGGGACACTGAAGCTTTCTTT
TRBJ1-5 | few | - | TRBV10-2 | CASSELGGDQPQHF | TGCGCCAGCAGTGAGTTAGGGGGGGATCAGCCCCAGCATTTT
TRBJ1-6 | - | - | TRBV5-4 | CASSLGLPNSPLHF | TGTGCCAGCAGCTTGGGGCTGCCGAATTCACCCCTCCACTTT
TRBJ1-1 | - | TRBD1 | TRBV5-1 | CASRGQAIMNTEAFF | TGCGCCAGCAGGGGACAGGCTATTATGAACACTGAAGCTTTCTTT
TRBJ2-4 | - | TRBD2 | TRBV5-4 | CASSLGGGVNIQYF | TGTGCCAGCAGCTTGGGTGGGGGGGTGAACATTCAGTACTTC
TRBJ1-1 | - | TRBD1 | TRBV5-6 | CASSLATGGRVMNTEAFF | TGTGCCAGCAGCTTGGCGACAGGGGGGAGAGTTATGAACACTGAAGCTTTCTTT
TRBJ1-1 | - | - | TRBV5-1 | CASSLGAQVEAFF | TGCGCCAGCAGCTTGGGGGCACAGGTGGAAGCTTTCTTT
TRBJ2-7 | - | - | TRBV7-9 | CASSLAPIAYEQYF | TGTGCCAGCAGCTTAGCTCCCATTGCCTACGAGCAGTACTTC
TRBJ2-2 | - | - | TRBV11-3 | CASSLQQPGELFF | TGTGCCAGCAGCTTACAACAGCCCGGGGAGCTGTTTTTT
TRBJ1-1 | few | TRBD1 | TRBV13 | CASSPRGLVGENTEAFF | TGTGCCAGCAGCCCCAGGGGGCTGGTAGGGGAGAACACTGAAGCTTTCTTT
TRBJ2-1 | - | TRBD1 | TRBV5-1 | CASSLGDRGLFDEQFF | TGCGCCAGCAGCTTGGGGGACAGGGGACTTTTCGATGAGCAGTTCTTC
TRBJ1-4 | - | TRBD1 | TRBV4-1 | CASTPGQAVRTTNEKLFF | TGCGCCAGCACCCCAGGACAGGCGGTGAGAACAACTAATGAAAAACTGTTTTTT
TRBJ2-7 | few | - | TRBV19 | CASSIGNSYEQYF | TGTGCCAGTAGTATTGGCAATTCCTACGAGCAGTACTTC
TRBJ2-3 | - | TRBD1 | TRBV7-3 | CASTLSGQGTDTQYF | TGTGCCAGCACCTTGTCGGGACAGGGGACAGATACGCAGTATTTT
TRBJ1-2 | - | TRBD1 | TRBV11-2 | CASSIGTGAAFGYTF | TGTGCCAGCAGCATCGGGACAGGGGCGGCCTTCGGCTACACCTTC
TRBJ2-5 | - | - | TRBV5-1 | CASSFTGQETQYF | TGCGCCAGCAGCTTCACAGGGCAAGAGACCCAGTACTTC
TRBJ1-1 | - | TRBD1 | TRBV29-1 | CSVIGQGNTEAFF | TGCAGCGTCATCGGACAGGGGAACACTGAAGCTTTCTTT
TRBJ2-1 | - | TRBD2 | TRBV6-5 | CASSTTSGSYNEQFF | TGTGCCAGCAGTACGACTAGCGGGAGCTACAATGAGCAGTTCTTC
TRBJ2-1 | once | TRBD2 | TRBV10-1 | CASSESASGGYNEQFF | TGCGCCAGCAGTGAGTCGGCTAGCGGGGGGTACAATGAGCAGTTCTTC
TRBJ2-2 | - | TRBD2 | TRBV27 | CASSLYPSGNTGELFF | TGTGCCAGCAGTTTATATCCTAGCGGAAACACCGGGGAGCTGTTTTTT
TRBJ1-5 | once | - | TRBV9 | CASSVVGAPNQPQHF | TGTGCCAGCAGCGTAGTAGGGGCACCCAATCAGCCCCAGCATTTT
TRBJ2-5 | - | - | TRBV5-1 | CASTTGNGQETQYF | TGCGCCAGCACAACGGGGAACGGGCAAGAGACCCAGTACTTC
TRBJ2-7 | - | TRBD1 | TRBV4-1 | CASSQTYERGLNEQYF | TGCGCCAGCAGCCAAACGTACGAGAGGGGGCTTAACGAGCAGTACTTC
TRBJ2-7 | - | - | TRBV2 | CASTPQGRPYEQYF | TGTGCCAGCACCCCCCAGGGCAGACCCTACGAGCAGTACTTC